This is a list of T cell receptor beta chains from one sample in a study of T cells in Graves' hyperthyroidism and ophthalmopathy. Each CDR3 protein is one row after TCRdb ran MiXCR on the multiplex PCR reads. The sample consists of about 560,000 distinct CDR3 sequences, approximately 15% of them appearing once. The sample taken for sequencing was blood. These TCRs come from a woman under 30 with Graves' hyperthyroidism. CDR3s include the opening cysteine and the closing phenylalanine or tryptophan.

j_call,v_call,cdr3_aa
TRBJ2-7,TRBV20-1,CSAYYDRENEQYF
TRBJ2-1,TRBV10-3,CAMGGLASGHRNEQFF
TRBJ1-2,TRBV7-8,CASSLSTGASYGYTF
TRBJ1-6,TRBV12-3/TRBV12-4,CASRWTGRNSPLHF
TRBJ1-1,TRBV3-1,CASSPGDRANEAFF
TRBJ1-2,TRBV7-9,CASSLPDGGGYTF
TRBJ1-2,TRBV12-3/TRBV12-4,CASSTGGHGYTF
TRBJ2-7,TRBV28,CASSPALLAGGPGEQYF
TRBJ2-3,TRBV20-1,CSASLPGGGTDTQYF
TRBJ2-7,TRBV2,CASRTDRVRYEQYF
TRBJ1-4,TRBV5-1,CASSFGAGVEKLFF
TRBJ1-6,TRBV4-3,CASSQDGAGGRSPLHF
TRBJ1-2,TRBV12-3/TRBV12-4,CASLTGDGYTF
TRBJ2-7,TRBV7-2,CASSSPGTGSYELYF
TRBJ1-6,TRBV28,CASSLLRPGGWRSPLHF
TRBJ2-5,TRBV20-1,CSAKRPSSWYF
TRBJ2-3,TRBV12-3/TRBV12-4,CASSGTGTSGGAFPSTDTQYF
TRBJ2-2,TRBV4-3,CASSRSTALLTGELFF
TRBJ2-4,TRBV25-1,CASSEWASGKDIQYF
TRBJ2-3,TRBV29-1,CSVTPPRVWRDTQYF
TRBJ2-1,TRBV2,CASRLPSGRSYNEQFF
TRBJ2-1,TRBV6-2/TRBV6-3,CASSYSQGWEQFF
TRBJ1-1,TRBV15,CATSKTGFMNTEASF
TRBJ2-2,TRBV7-9,CASRQLAGGPGGELFF
TRBJ2-3,TRBV27,CASSLSRSVDTQYF
TRBJ2-3,TRBV19,CASRSRGDTQYF
TRBJ2-3,TRBV7-8,CASRIEGGGGTDTQYF
TRBJ2-5,TRBV11-3,CASSSDQTQYF
TRBJ2-1,TRBV5-1,CASSQLAGGSYNEQFF
TRBJ1-4,TRBV28,CASSLGPGKLFF
TRBJ1-5,TRBV3-1,CASSQSRGPTPWGNQPQHF
TRBJ2-1,TRBV5-1,CASSEATGNYEQFF
TRBJ2-7,TRBV12-3/TRBV12-4,CASSYTGTSGRPSYEQYF
TRBJ1-1,TRBV18,CASSPPGRDYEAFF
TRBJ2-7,TRBV24-1,CATSDQRTGVYEQYF
TRBJ2-5,TRBV12-3/TRBV12-4,CASSPDLTEILQETQYF